This T cell receptor (beta chain) stems from a study of blood T cell repertoires in COVID-19. Looking at the study overall: Spain, Italy and the United States supplied samples that represented acute and convalescent COVID-19. PBMCs, B-cell-depleted T cells, or T cells were the source of the cDNA or gDNA that made up the material.

Germline V gene sequence: CDR1 GTSNPN, CDR2 SVGIG (reference sequence). Trimming removed 3 bases from V and 1 base from J, with 11 bases in between. The CDR3 length is 14 residues. Under the authors' procedure: How many nucleated cells were present was estimated from reference gene primer amplification. Produced via immunoSEQ multiplex PCR; TCRdb's table is partial and in-frame only. V and J calls and clone size are copied from that table; D and trimming were computed from the DNA. The repertoire holds roughly 170,000 clones, with around 72% as singletons. The chain combines TRBV30 with TRBJ2-3, with a weak D call TRBD2 (5 bases). What was sequenced was peripheral blood. This receptor was taken from a woman aged 80 or over with acute or convalescent COVID-19. The DNA for the CDR3 is TGTGCCTGGAGGTCCGGGATAGGCACAGATACGCAGTATTTT. It is translated as CAWRSGIGTDTQYF.